Following are 9 T cell receptor beta chains from one sample sequenced in a study of human T cells and chemical hapten exposure. TCRdb recomputed calls from the RACE reads with MiXCR, one row per CDR3 protein. The table includes roughly 100,000 distinct CDR3 sequences, approximately 8.2% detected once. Time point in this sample: healthy volunteer bleed at 2 weeks. Total RNA was extracted from unfractionated whole blood. Sequences were obtained from whole blood. The receptor set was obtained from a female donor in good health. Some clones in this sample may be carry-over from other donors' samples.

This chain uses TRBV2 with TRBJ2-3, with D uncertain. CDR3 length equals 13 residues. Trimming took 7 bases from V and 2 from J, leaving 10 bases between them. Germline CDR1 SNHLY, CDR2 FYNNEI. The CDR3 loop is CASTRRNTDTQYF. The CDR3 nucleotides read TGTGCCAGCACGAGGCGGAACACAGATACGCAGTATTTT.

The table lists this clonotype with a count of one. V and J are TRBV12-3 or TRBV12-4 and TRBJ2-1, with 9 bases matching TRBD1. V gave up 4 bases and J gave up 6 bases; unmatched junction bases: 4. CDR3 length: 14 amino acids. For the CDR3, the DNA is TGTGCCAGCAGTTCCGACAGGGGGGGCAATGAGCAGTTCTTC. This encodes CASSSDRGGNEQFF.

This clonotype appeared a few times. This chain links TRBV6-2 or TRBV6-3 with TRBJ2-7; the match to TRBD1 covers 8 bases. This CDR3 has 12 amino acids. Germline CDR1 is MNHEY and CDR2 is SVGEGT. The ends lost 2 bases at V and 10 bases at J; junction bases unmatched: 4. CDR3 DNA sequence: TGTGCCAGCAGTTACCCAGGACAGGGACAGTACTTC. It translates to CASSYPGQGQYF.

At least ten counts were recorded for this clonotype. This rearrangement joins TRBV12-3 or TRBV12-4 to TRBJ2-5; maybe TRBD1 (6 bases). The germline V and J ends were trimmed by 4 bases and 3 bases, with 12 bases remaining between them. The CDR3 runs 14 residues. In DNA, the CDR3 is TGTGCCAGCAGTTCCTCCTCAGGGGAAGAGACCCAGTACTTC. Translated: CASSSSSGEETQYF.

The gene calls are TRBV28 and TRBJ2-7; D not certain. The germline gives CDR1 MDHEN, CDR2 SYDVKM. V was pared by 2 bases and J by 0 bases, with 11 bases between. The CDR3 loop spans 15 amino acids. Written as DNA, the CDR3 is TGTGCCAGCAGTTTAGGCGGCTTCAGCTCCTACGAGCAGTACTTC. This translates into CASSLGGFSSYEQYF.

The table lists this clonotype with a few counts. This chain joins TRBV11-2 and TRBJ2-3; a weak D match, TRBD1 (5 bases). The V and J ends lost 7 bases and 4 bases respectively, with 15 bases between them. This CDR3 is built from 14 residues. The germline CDR1 and CDR2 sequences are SGHAT and FQNNGV. The CDR3 DNA reads TGTGCCAGCATCCCGTTAATAGGGGCAGATACGCAGTATTTT. It encodes CASIPLIGADTQYF.

This clonotype was seen many times. This rearrangement joins TRBV28 to TRBJ1-2, with 12 bases identical to TRBD1. With V trimmed by 3 bases and J by 7 bases, 9 bases remained unmatched. Per germline, CDR1 MDHEN and CDR2 SYDVKM. The CDR3 has 16 amino acids. CDR3 nucleotide sequence: TGTGCCAGCAGTTTGACCGGGACAGGGGGCGCTCTTGGCTACACCTTC. Translation: CASSLTGTGGALGYTF.

The chain has TRBV6-6 and TRBJ2-7; 10 bases map to TRBD2. CDR1 is MNHNY, CDR2 SVGAGI, per germline (reference sequence). The CDR3 loop spans 13 amino acids. Losses at the gene ends were 10 bases for V and 3 bases for J; bases not matched to a gene: 6. The DNA of the CDR3 is TGTGCCACGGTAGCGGGAGGCTACTACGAGCAGTACTTC. As protein: CATVAGGYYEQYF.

V is TRBV27 and J is TRBJ2-3; D not certain. The germline CDR1 and CDR2 sequences are MNHEY and SMNVEV (reference sequence). V was shortened by 0 bases and J by 4 bases, with 5 bases between the two germline ends. CDR3 length equals 13 residues. The CDR3 DNA reads TGTGCCAGCAGTTTATCCAGCTCAGATACGCAGTATTTT. This sequence encodes CASSLSSSDTQYF.